This TCR beta chain is from a study of T cells in Graves' hyperthyroidism and ophthalmopathy. With a duration under 2 months, the hyperthyroidism was newly diagnosed in patients aged 18 to 65. Amplified TCR beta CDR3 regions came from RNA transcripts. When the TCR CDR3 underwent first-round RT-PCR, the HTBI primer set was used. TCRdb ran MiXCR on the multiplex PCR reads and lists one entry per CDR3 protein. This sample has about 290,000 distinct CDR3 sequences; roughly 13% occur once, and the top ten carry roughly 7.9%. Between the trimmed V and J ends, which lost 3 bases and 6 bases, there was a span of 9 bases. The CDR3 has 13 amino acids. Germline V gene data show CDR1 as KGHSH and CDR2 as LQKENI. This clonotype was seen repeatedly, ten times or more.

The source of this sequence is a woman aged 40 to 49 with Graves' hyperthyroidism. The genes are TRBV18 and TRBJ2-1, with a tentative D call TRBD2 (5 bases). Sequenced: blood. The CDR3 coding sequence is TGTGCCAGCTCACCCGGGGAAGTCAATGAGCAGTTCTTC. Translating it yields CASSPGEVNEQFF. Together with reference TRBV18 and TRBJ2-1, the CDR3 gives the full variable domain: NAGVMQNPRHLVRRRGQEARLRCSPMKGHSHVYWYRQLPEEGLKFMVYLQKENIIDESGMPKERFSAEFPKEGPSILRIQQVVRGDSAAYFCASSPGEVNEQFFGPGTRLTVL.